This T cell receptor beta chain was observed in a study of beta chain features in type 1 diabetes. Study information: Examination spanned over 85,000,000 sorted cells from all samples. Study-wide results and caveats: Within the patient group, naive, central memory and Treg TCRB repertoires appeared more similar to each other than within healthy donors.

The whole isolated RNA underwent reverse transcription, so sequencing captured expressed TCRB transcripts. Only in-frame clones appear in the TCRdb table, and some are missing; sequencing was by immunoSEQ multiplex PCR. The table has about 160,000 clones, 9% to 10% seen once; the top ten hold around 2.5%. This clone turned up a few times. Its antigen is unknown. Sorting produced populations that all topped 98% purity. Sequencing used central memory CD4+ T cells from blood. The receptor was isolated from a woman between 18 and 29 years old in good health.

Here the CDR3 DNA reads TGTGCCAGCAGAAAGGGACAGGGGATCGGCGGCAATGAGCAGTTCTTC. Amino acids: CASRKGQGIGGNEQFF. The chain has TRBV6-6 and TRBJ2-1, with 10 nucleotides matching TRBD1. Germline V gene data show CDR1 as MNHNY and CDR2 as SVGAGI (reference sequence). The junction had 11 bases not matched to a gene; V was cut back by 6 bases and J by 6 bases. The CDR3 is 16 amino acids.